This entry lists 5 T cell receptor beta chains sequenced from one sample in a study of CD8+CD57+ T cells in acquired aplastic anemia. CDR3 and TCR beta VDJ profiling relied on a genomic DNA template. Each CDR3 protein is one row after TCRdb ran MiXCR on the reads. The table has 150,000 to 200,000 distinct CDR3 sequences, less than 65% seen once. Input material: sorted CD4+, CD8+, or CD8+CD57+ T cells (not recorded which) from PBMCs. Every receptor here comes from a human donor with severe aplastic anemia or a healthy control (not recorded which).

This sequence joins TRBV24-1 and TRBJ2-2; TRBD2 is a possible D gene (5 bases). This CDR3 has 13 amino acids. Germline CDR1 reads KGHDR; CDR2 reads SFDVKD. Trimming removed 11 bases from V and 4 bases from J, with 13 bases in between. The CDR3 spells CAIKKEVTGELFF. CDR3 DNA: TGTGCCATCAAAAAGGAGGTCACCGGGGAGCTGTTTTTT.

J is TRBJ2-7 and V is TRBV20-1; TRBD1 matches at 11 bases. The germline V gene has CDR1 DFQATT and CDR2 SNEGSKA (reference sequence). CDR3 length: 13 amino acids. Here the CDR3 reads CSVTGTGGYEQYF. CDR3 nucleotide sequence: TGCAGCGTCACCGGGACAGGGGGCTACGAGCAGTACTTC.

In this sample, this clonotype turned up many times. DNA for the CDR3: TGTGCCAGCAGCTTTAGTATGTCACAGACAGGGGGAGTTGAAGCTTTCTTT. Translation gives CASSFSMSQTGGVEAFF. The chain uses TRBV13 and TRBJ1-1; TRBD1 aligns across 9 bases. Per the germline V gene, CDR1 is PRHDT and CDR2 is FYEKMQ (reference sequence). The ends lost 3 bases at V and 7 bases at J; junction bases unmatched: 15. The length of the CDR3 is 17 residues.

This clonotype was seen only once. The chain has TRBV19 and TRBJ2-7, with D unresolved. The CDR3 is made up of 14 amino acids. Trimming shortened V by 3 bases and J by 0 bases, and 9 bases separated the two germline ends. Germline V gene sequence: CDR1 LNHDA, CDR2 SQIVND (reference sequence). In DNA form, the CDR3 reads TGTGCCAGTAGTATGGCCAGGAGCTCCTACGAGCAGTACTTC. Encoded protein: CASSMARSSYEQYF.

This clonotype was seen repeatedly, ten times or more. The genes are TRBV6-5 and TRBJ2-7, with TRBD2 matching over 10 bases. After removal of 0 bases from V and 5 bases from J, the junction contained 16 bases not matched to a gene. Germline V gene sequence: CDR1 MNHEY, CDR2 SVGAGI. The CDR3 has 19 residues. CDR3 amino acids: CASSYSIGFVLAGKNEQYF. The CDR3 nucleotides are TGTGCCAGCAGTTACTCGATCGGTTTCGTACTAGCGGGGAAAAACGAGCAGTACTTC.